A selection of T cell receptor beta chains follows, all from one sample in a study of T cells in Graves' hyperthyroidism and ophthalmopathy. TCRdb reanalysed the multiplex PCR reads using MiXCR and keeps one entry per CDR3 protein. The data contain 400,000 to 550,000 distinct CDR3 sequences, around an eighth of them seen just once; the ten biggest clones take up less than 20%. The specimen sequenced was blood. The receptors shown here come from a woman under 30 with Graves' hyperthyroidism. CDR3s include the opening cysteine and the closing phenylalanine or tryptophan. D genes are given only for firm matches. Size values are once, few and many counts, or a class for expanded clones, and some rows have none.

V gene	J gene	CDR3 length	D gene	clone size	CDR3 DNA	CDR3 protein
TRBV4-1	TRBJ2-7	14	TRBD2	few	TGCGCCAGCAGCCGACTAGCGGGAAACTACGAGCAGTACTTC	CASSRLAGNYEQYF
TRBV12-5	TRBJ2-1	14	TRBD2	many	TGTGCTAGTGGTACTAGCGGGAGGCTTGATGAGCAGTTCTTC	CASGTSGRLDEQFF
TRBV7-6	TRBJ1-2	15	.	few	TGTGCCAGCAGCCCAGGGATGGAGGGTAACTATGGCTACACCTTC	CASSPGMEGNYGYTF
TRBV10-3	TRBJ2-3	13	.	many	TGTGCCATCAGGGATAGGAGCACAGATACGCAGTATTTT	CAIRDRSTDTQYF
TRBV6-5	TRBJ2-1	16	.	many	TGTGCCAGCAGTTACAGCCTTTCGAGCTCCTACAATGAGCAGTTCTTC	CASSYSLSSSYNEQFF
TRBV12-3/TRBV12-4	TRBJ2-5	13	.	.	TGTGCCAGCAGGCCCGGTCTCTCGGAGACCCAGTACTTC	CASRPGLSETQYF
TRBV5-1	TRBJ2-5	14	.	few	TGCGCCAGCAGCTCTACGGGGTACCAAGAGACCCAGTACTTC	CASSSTGYQETQYF
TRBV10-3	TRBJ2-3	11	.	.	TGTGCCACGCGAGACACAGATACGCAGTATTTT	CATRDTDTQYF
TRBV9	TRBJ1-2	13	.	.	TGTGCCAGCAGCGGTACAGGGAACTATGGCCACACCTTC	CASSGTGNYGHTF
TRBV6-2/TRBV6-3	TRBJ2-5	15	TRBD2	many	TGTGCCAGCAGCCCCTGGCGGGAGTACACGGAGACCCAGTACTTC	CASSPWREYTETQYF
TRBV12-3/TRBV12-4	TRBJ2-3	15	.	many	TGTGCCAGCAGTTTAGGTCGAGATGGCACAGATACGCAGTATTTT	CASSLGRDGTDTQYF
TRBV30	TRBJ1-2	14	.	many	TGTGCCTGGAGCCCCTCGGACGGATGGCGTGGCTACACCTTC	CAWSPSDGWRGYTF
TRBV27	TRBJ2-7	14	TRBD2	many	TGTGCCAGCGGGGGACTAGCGGAGAACTACGAGCAGTACTTC	CASGGLAENYEQYF
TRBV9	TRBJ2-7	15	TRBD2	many	TGTGCCAGCAGCGTAGATAGCGGGATGGCCTACGAGCAGTACTTC	CASSVDSGMAYEQYF
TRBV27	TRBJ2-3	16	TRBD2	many	TGTGCCAGCAGTTTATCGGCGGGAGGGCCGCCAGATACGCAGTATTTT	CASSLSAGGPPDTQYF
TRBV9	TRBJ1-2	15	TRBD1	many	TGTGCCAGCAGCGTATCTTCCGTGACAGGGGATGGCTACACCTTC	CASSVSSVTGDGYTF
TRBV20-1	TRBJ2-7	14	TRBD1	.	TGCAGTGCGACCACCGGGACAGGGTTGTACGAGCAGTACTTC	CSATTGTGLYEQYF
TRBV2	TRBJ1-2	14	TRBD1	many	TGTGCCAGCAGTGAGGGGGGGACAGGGTCTGGCTACACCTTC	CASSEGGTGSGYTF
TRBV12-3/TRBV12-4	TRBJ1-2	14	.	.	TGTGCCAGCAGTGAGGCAGGGTTTAACTATGGCTACACCTTC	CASSEAGFNYGYTF
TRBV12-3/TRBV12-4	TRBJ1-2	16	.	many	TGTGCCAGCAGTTTAGAGTTTGTGGAGGGACCGCATGGCTACACCTTC	CASSLEFVEGPHGYTF
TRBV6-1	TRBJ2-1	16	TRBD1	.	TGTGCCAGCAGGGGGGACAGGGGTCGCTCCTACAATGAGCAGTTCTTC	CASRGDRGRSYNEQFF
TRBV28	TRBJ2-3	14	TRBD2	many	TGTGCCAGCAGTACCGGGACTAGGCCAGATACGCAGTATTTT	CASSTGTRPDTQYF
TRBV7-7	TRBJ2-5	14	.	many	TGTGCCAGCAGCTTTCTAGAGAGACAAGAGACCCAGTACTTC	CASSFLERQETQYF
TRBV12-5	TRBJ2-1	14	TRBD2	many	TGTGCTAGTGGTTCGGGGGGGGTCAACAATGAGCAGTTCTTC	CASGSGGVNNEQFF
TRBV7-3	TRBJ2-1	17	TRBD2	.	TGTGCCAGCAGCCCCCGGAGGGCGGGAGTGGCGGGTAATGAGCAGTTCTTC	CASSPRRAGVAGNEQFF
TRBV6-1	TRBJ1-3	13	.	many	TGTGCCAGCAGTCGGGCCTTCCCTTCCGTCATATATTTT	CASSRAFPSVIYF
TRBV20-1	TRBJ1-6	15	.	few	TGCAGTGCTAGGTTTCCGGGGAGGAATAATTCACCCCTCCACTTT	CSARFPGRNNSPLHF
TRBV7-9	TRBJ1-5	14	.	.	TGTGCCAGCAGCTTAGCGTTGAGCAATCAGCCCCAGCATTTT	CASSLALSNQPQHF
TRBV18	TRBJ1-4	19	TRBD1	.	TGTGCCAGCTCACTCAACCGGGACAGGGGAGGCAGTCGAAATGAAAAACTGTTTTTT	CASSLNRDRGGSRNEKLFF
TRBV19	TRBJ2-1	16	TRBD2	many	TGTGCCAGTAGTATTTATCGCGGGAGAAGTCACAATGAGCAGTTCTTC	CASSIYRGRSHNEQFF
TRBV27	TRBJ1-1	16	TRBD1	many	TGTGCCAGCTCAACCGGGACAGGGGTTCGAGACACTGAAGCTTTCTTT	CASSTGTGVRDTEAFF
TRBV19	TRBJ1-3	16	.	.	TGTGCCAGTACCCTACGATACACAACTTCTGGAAACACCATATATTTT	CASTLRYTTSGNTIYF
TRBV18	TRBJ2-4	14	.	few	TGTGCCAGCTCTCCCCGACAAGGGGAAAACATTCAGTACTTC	CASSPRQGENIQYF
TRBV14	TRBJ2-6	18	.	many	TGTGCCAGCAGCCAACGTGGAGGGGTCAACTCTGGGGCCAACGTCCTGACTTTC	CASSQRGGVNSGANVLTF
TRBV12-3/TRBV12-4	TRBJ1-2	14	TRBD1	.	TGTGCCAGCTTTAGGACAGGGAGGGGCTATGGCTACACCTTC	CASFRTGRGYGYTF
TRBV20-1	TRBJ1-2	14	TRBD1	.	TGCAGTGCTACCCCGCTGGGACAGATCTATGGCTACACCTTC	CSATPLGQIYGYTF
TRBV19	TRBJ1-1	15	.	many	TGTGCCAGTAGTCCCTACGATATAGCTAACACTGAAGCTTTCTTT	CASSPYDIANTEAFF
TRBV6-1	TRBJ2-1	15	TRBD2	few	TGTGCCAGCAGTGCCGGGACTAGCGGGAGTTACGAGCAGTTCTTC	CASSAGTSGSYEQFF
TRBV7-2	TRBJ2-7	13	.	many	TGTGCCAGCAGCGGGGGGACAGCCTACGAGCAGTACTTC	CASSGGTAYEQYF
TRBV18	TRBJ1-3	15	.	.	TGTGCCAGCTCACCAGAGTCAGGGATGCGAAACACCATATATTTT	CASSPESGMRNTIYF
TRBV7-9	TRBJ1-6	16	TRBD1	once	TGTGCCAGCAGCCAAGGACAGGGGGCCTATAATTCACCCCTCCACTTT	CASSQGQGAYNSPLHF
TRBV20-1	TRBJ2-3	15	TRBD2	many	TGCAGTGCTTGTTTGGGGACTAGCGGCGAAGATACGCAGTATTTT	CSACLGTSGEDTQYF